This TCR beta chain was observed in a study of CD8 T cells in ankylosing spondylitis. In this sample, this clonotype turned up a few times. Its antigen remains unidentified. The V end was cut by 4 bases, the J end by 1 base, with 10 bases between. The CDR3 has 14 residues. Quantitative molecular-barcoded 5'-RACE generated the TCR beta libraries. TCRdb used MiXCR to reprocess the 5' RACE reads, holding one entry per CDR3 protein. The repertoire consists of 670,000 or so distinct CDR3 sequences, with 15% to 20% occurring once and the leading ten covering roughly a fifth. Study results and limitations: Among TCR beta sequences, a motif of about 8 highly homologous variants appeared characteristic of ankylosing spondylitis blood. Enrichment of disease-linked clones was reportedly significant in matched ankylosing spondylitis synovial fluid. Disease-linked clones proved CD8+ and comparatively uncommon in peripheral blood.

This sequence joins TRBV12-3 or TRBV12-4 and TRBJ1-1, with D unresolved. The sequence was collected from a male donor with ankylosing spondylitis. The sample comprised blood, either unsorted or a sorted T cell fraction (not recorded which). In nucleotides, the CDR3 is TGTGCCAGCAGTTCCGGACGGTGGAACACTGAAGCTTTCTTT. This sequence encodes CASSSGRWNTEAFF.